This T cell receptor beta chain comes out of a study of blood T cell repertoires in COVID-19. Background on the study: Donors in the United States, Italy and Spain gave samples during acute or convalescent COVID-19. Sample material is recorded as cDNA or gDNA derived from T cells, B-cell-depleted T cells, or PBMCs.

Per the original methods: For nucleated cells, counts were estimated from reference gene primer amplification. TCRdb's copy holds only in-frame clones and misses some; the assay was immunoSEQ multiplex PCR. V and J calls and clone size come straight from that table; D and trimming were deduced from the DNA. The data show 150,000 or so clones, around 67% seen once. From germline, CDR1 is KGHSH and CDR2 LQKENI. Trimming removed 1 base from V and 5 bases from J, with 8 bases in between. This CDR3 contains 14 residues. This clonotype was obtained from a woman older than 75 with acute or convalescent COVID-19. What was sequenced was peripheral blood. The V call is TRBV18, the J call TRBJ2-2, with D perhaps TRBD2 (6 bases). The CDR3 DNA reads as TGTGCCAGCTCACCACGACTAGAAACCGGGGAGCTGTTTTTT. Translating it yields CASSPRLETGELFF. Filled out from reference TRBV18 and TRBJ2-2, the complete variable domain reads NAGVMQNPRHLVRRRGQEARLRCSPMKGHSHVYWYRQLPEEGLKFMVYLQKENIIDESGMPKERFSAEFPKEGPSILRIQQVVRGDSAAYFCASSPRLETGELFFGEGSRLTVL.